The 20 T cell receptor beta chains below were found in one sample sequenced in a study of T-cell reconstitution after alpha-beta-depleted transplantation in children. TCRbeta library construction was performed incorporating unique molecular identifiers. TCRdb used MiXCR to reprocess the PCR reads, holding one entry per CDR3 protein. The table includes approximately 980,000 distinct CDR3 sequences, about 29% detected once. The sample consisted of PBMCs, mostly from graft donor cells, taken 360 days after TCRalphabeta/CD19-depleted stem cell transplant. The receptors shown here come from a boy under two years old who had a stem cell transplant for SCID, so the T cells may come from the graft donor.

This clonotype has a handful of counts. V and J are TRBV10-2 and TRBJ2-5; unclear D gene. This CDR3 is 11 amino acids long. CDR1 is WSHSY and CDR2 is SAAADI in the germline V gene. Trimming took 7 bases from V and 1 from J, leaving 4 bases between them. CDR3 region: CASKIQETQYF. For the CDR3, the DNA is TGCGCCAGCAAGATCCAAGAGACCCAGTACTTC.

The chain joins TRBV7-9 to TRBJ2-7, with a possible D match to TRBD2 (5 bases). CDR1 and CDR2 (germline): SEHNR, FQNEAQ (reference sequence). Trimming removed 0 bases from V and 3 bases from J, with 12 bases in between. This CDR3 contains 15 residues. The DNA for the CDR3 is TGTGCCAGCAGCTTAGCCATCCGGACTTTCTACGAGCAGTACTTC. As protein: CASSLAIRTFYEQYF.

This chain joins TRBV12-3 or TRBV12-4 and TRBJ1-5; 10 bases agree with TRBD1. With 5 bases clipped from V and 4 bases from J, the junction kept 8 bases outside the gene matches. The CDR3 runs 16 residues. In DNA form, the CDR3 reads TGTGCCAGCAGTGGACAGGGGGTTCGAGGGAATCAGCCCCAGCATTTT. Translating it yields CASSGQGVRGNQPQHF.

This clonotype was counted ten times or more. The chain links TRBV20-1 to TRBJ2-1, with TRBD2 matching 10 bases. The V segment lost 1 base and the J segment 6 bases; nucleotides outside the gene matches: 3. Germline loops: CDR1 DFQATT, CDR2 SNEGSKA (reference sequence). This CDR3 comprises 14 residues. CDR3 nucleotide sequence: TGCAGTGCTAGAGCAGCGGGGGGGTCCAATGAGCAGTTCTTC. It codes for CSARAAGGSNEQFF.

The V and J genes are TRBV11-1 and TRBJ1-3; D ambiguous. V was clipped by 1 base and J by 0 bases, with 10 bases between them. Germline values: CDR1 SGHAT, CDR2 FQDESV (reference sequence). The length of the CDR3 is 16 residues. The CDR3 reads CASSLGEVSSGNTIYF. CDR3 sequence (DNA): TGTGCCAGCAGCTTAGGGGAAGTCAGCTCTGGAAACACCATATATTTT.

This chain joins TRBV10-3 and TRBJ2-7; 8 bases fit TRBD1. The germline V gene encodes CDR1 ENHRY and CDR2 SYGVKD. The CDR3 length is 13 residues. The V and J ends lost 4 bases and 3 bases, in that order; junction bases with no gene match: 2. Here the CDR3 reads CAISGTGSYEQYF. For the CDR3, the DNA is TGTGCCATCAGTGGGACAGGGAGCTACGAGCAGTACTTC.

This clonotype was counted only a few times. The J gene is TRBJ2-7, the V gene TRBV4-1, with D unresolved. V was shortened by 4 bases and J by 1 base, with 8 bases between the two germline ends. Looked up from germline, CDR1 is MGHRA and CDR2 is YSYEKL. This CDR3 contains 13 residues. The CDR3 sequence: CASSPGESYEQYF. CDR3 DNA sequence: TGCGCCAGCAGCCCCGGAGAATCCTACGAGCAGTACTTC.

A few counts support this clonotype. J is TRBJ2-7 and V is TRBV28; tentative D call: TRBD1 (6 bases). This CDR3 comprises 15 residues. The V gene lost 4 bases and the J gene lost 8 bases, with 21 bases spanning the gap. The V gene's germline CDR1 is MDHEN and CDR2 SYDVKM. The CDR3 spells CASSSPSGGQRKQYF. CDR3 sequence (DNA): TGTGCCAGCAGTTCCCCGAGTGGGGGCCAAAGAAAGCAGTACTTC. Full variable domain (outside the CDR3, taken from reference TRBV28 and TRBJ2-7): DVKVTQSSRYLVKRTGEKVFLECVQDMDHENMFWYRQDPGLGLRLIYFSYDVKMKEKGDIPEGYSVSREKKERFSLILESASTNQTSMYLCASSSPSGGQRKQYFGPGTRLTVT.

There are a few counts of this clonotype. The V gene is TRBV12-3 or TRBV12-4, the J gene TRBJ2-6; 7 nucleotides match TRBD2. This CDR3 has 17 residues. V dropped 3 bases and J dropped 1; count of bases not matched to a gene: 6. The CDR3 is CASSLGGSPSGANVLTF. For the CDR3, the DNA is TGTGCCAGCAGTTTGGGGGGGAGCCCGTCTGGGGCCAACGTCCTGACTTTC.

The chain employs TRBV12-3 or TRBV12-4 and TRBJ1-2; no firm D call. The germline V and J ends were trimmed by 3 bases and 3 bases, with 8 bases remaining between them. The CDR3 sequence is 13 residues long. CDR3 sequence reads: CASSFLTYYGYTF. The CDR3 nucleotides are TGTGCCAGCAGTTTCCTGACATACTATGGCTACACCTTC.

The sample holds a few counts of this clonotype. The J gene is TRBJ2-1, the V gene TRBV29-1, with D tentatively TRBD1 or TRBD2 (5 bases each). Trimming stripped 5 bases from V and 6 bases from J, with 8 bases between. Germline V CDR1 and CDR2: SQVTM, ANQGSEA. There are 11 residues in the CDR3. For the CDR3, the DNA is TGCAGCGTTCCAGGGACCAATGAGCAGTTCTTC. Its protein is CSVPGTNEQFF.

This clonotype was seen a few times. The V and J genes are TRBV5-1 and TRBJ2-3; D is perhaps TRBD2 (5 bases). V was shortened by 0 bases and J by 2 bases, with 10 bases between the two germline ends. The CDR3 extends over 15 amino acids. CDR1 and CDR2 (germline): SGHRS, YFSETQ. The CDR3 is CASSLVGIITDTQYF. The DNA for the CDR3 is TGCGCCAGCAGCTTGGTCGGGATAATCACAGATACGCAGTATTTT.

The rearrangement uses TRBV15 and TRBJ2-1; D not certain. V was pared by 0 bases and J by 5 bases, with 20 bases between. Germline V gene sequence: CDR1 LNHNV, CDR2 YYDKDF (reference sequence). CDR3 length equals 18 residues. The CDR3 nucleotides are TGTGCCACCAGCAGAGAGTGGTCGGAGCCCCGACTTAACAATGAGCAGTTCTTC. This sequence encodes CATSREWSEPRLNNEQFF.

V and J are TRBV5-4 and TRBJ2-4; D is uncertain. This CDR3 is 19 amino acids long. V was trimmed by 0 bases and J by 0 bases, leaving 19 bases between them. CDR1 and CDR2 (germline): SGHNT, YYREEE (reference sequence). CDR3 residues: CASSLANIGRTLAKNIQYF. The CDR3 DNA reads as TGTGCCAGCAGCTTGGCCAATATAGGTCGCACTCTAGCCAAAAACATTCAGTACTTC. The whole variable domain, filled in from reference TRBV5-4 and TRBJ2-4, reads ETGVTQSPTHLIKTRGQQVTLRCSSQSGHNTVSWYQQALGQGPQFIFQYYREEENGRGNFPPRFSGLQFPNYSSELNVNALELDDSALYLCASSLANIGRTLAKNIQYFGAGTRLSVL.

This sequence joins TRBV5-1 and TRBJ2-2; maybe TRBD2 (5 bases). The ends were cut back, 2 bases at V and 1 base at J, with 9 bases in the middle. The germline CDR1 and CDR2 sequences are SGHRS and YFSETQ. The CDR3 has 15 amino acids. This chain's CDR3 is CASSFRGENTGELFF. CDR3 coding DNA: TGCGCCAGCAGCTTTCGGGGAGAGAACACCGGGGAGCTGTTTTTT.

This clonotype was counted between two and nine times. V is TRBV7-3 and J is TRBJ2-1; D is undetermined. Trimming cost V 5 bases and J 6 bases, with 20 bases left between them. The germline V gene encodes CDR1 SGHTA and CDR2 FQGTGA. This CDR3 contains 16 residues. CDR3 in DNA: TGTGCCAGCAGCCTTAATCATGTTAGCCGACTCAATGAGCAGTTCTTC. Residues: CASSLNHVSRLNEQFF.

The CDR3 region is CASSRSGRRRPTHNEQFF. DNA of the CDR3: TGCGCCAGCAGCAGGAGCGGCAGACGTAGGCCGACCCACAATGAGCAGTTCTTC. This chain joins TRBV5-1 and TRBJ2-1; a weak D match, TRBD2 (5 bases). The V gene's germline CDR1 is SGHRS and CDR2 YFSETQ. CDR3 size: 18 residues. V was shortened by 4 bases and J by 5 bases, with 25 bases between the two germline ends.

The chain employs TRBV19 and TRBJ2-2, with D unclear. The CDR3 has 13 amino acids. V dropped 3 bases and J dropped 6 bases, with 8 bases sitting between them. Germline V CDR1 and CDR2: LNHDA, SQIVND (reference sequence). CDR3 amino acids: CASSIGFPGELFF. The DNA for the CDR3 is TGTGCCAGTAGTATTGGTTTTCCCGGGGAGCTGTTTTTT.

The chain recombines TRBV12-3 or TRBV12-4 with TRBJ2-5, with TRBD2 matching over 12 bases. The junction had 9 bases not matched to a gene; V was cut back by 6 bases and J by 4 bases. The CDR3 contains 16 residues. CDR3 loop: CASSFRTSGVGETQYF. CDR3 DNA: TGTGCCAGCAGCTTTAGGACTAGCGGGGTAGGAGAGACCCAGTACTTC.

This clonotype turned up a few times. The V call is TRBV12-3 or TRBV12-4, the J call TRBJ1-2, with D perhaps TRBD1 (5 bases). Trimming took off 3 bases at V and 5 bases at J, with 13 bases between the two ends. The CDR3 sequence is 14 residues long. DNA for the CDR3: TGTGCCAGCAGTTTGACAGCGCCTCTTTATGGCTACACCTTC. Encoded protein: CASSLTAPLYGYTF.